A selection of T cell receptor beta chains follows, all from one sample in a study of chemoradiotherapy in HPV16-positive cancers. Method: immunoSEQ multiplex PCR; TCRdb's copy keeps in-frame clones and lacks some. Seen here are some 920 clones, roughly 34% observed once, and the top ten hold approximately 14%. This sample was obtained from a patient who underwent chemoradiotherapy. The origin of the receptors is a human donor with HPV-associated anogenital cancer. CDR3s include the opening cysteine and the closing phenylalanine or tryptophan. D genes are given only for firm matches. Some rows have no size entry. The others give once, few or many, or a class for an expanded clone.

few | TRBJ2-7 | TRBV29-1 | 14 | TRBD1 | CSVVGGTGASEQYF | TGCAGCGTTGTTGGCGGGACAGGGGCATCCGAGCAGTACTTC
few | TRBJ2-5 | TRBV10-3 | 15 | NA | CAISDTTVPQETQYF | TGTGCCATCAGTGACACGACAGTTCCACAAGAGACCCAGTACTTC
few | TRBJ1-6 | TRBV30 | 14 | NA | CAWNWRVFGSPLHF | TGTGCCTGGAATTGGCGCGTGTTCGGTTCACCCCTCCACTTT
NA | TRBJ2-3 | TRBV7-7 | 16 | TRBD2 | CASSPGVAGAGDTQYF | TGTGCTAGCAGCCCGGGGGTAGCGGGGGCGGGAGATACGCAGTATTTT
NA | TRBJ2-7 | TRBV5-4 | 18 | TRBD1 | CASSLGWGRGTIMGEQYF | TGTGCCAGCAGCTTGGGGTGGGGCAGGGGGACAATTATGGGCGAGCAGTACTTC
few | TRBJ2-3 | TRBV11-1 | 12 | NA | CASSIGADTQYF | TGTGCCAGCAGCATAGGGGCAGATACGCAGTATTTT
NA | TRBJ1-2 | TRBV30 | 12 | NA | CAWGTRGDGYTF | TGTGCCTGGGGGACCCGGGGGGATGGCTACACCTTC
NA | TRBJ2-5 | TRBV7-2 | 13 | NA | CASSLGPGETQYF | TGTGCCAGCAGCTTAGGACCGGGGGAGACCCAGTACTTC
NA | TRBJ2-3 | TRBV13 | 14 | NA | CASSANRGTDTQYF | TGTGCCAGCAGCGCAAACAGGGGCACAGATACGCAGTATTTT
few | TRBJ2-2 | TRBV4-1 | 18 | TRBD1 | CASSHYTGGAFSTGELFF | TGCGCCAGCAGCCATTATACAGGGGGCGCGTTTAGCACCGGGGAGCTGTTTTTT
few | TRBJ2-1 | TRBV5-1 | 14 | TRBD2 | CASSWTSGDGEQFF | TGCGCCAGCAGCTGGACTAGCGGGGATGGGGAGCAGTTCTTC
few | TRBJ1-1 | TRBV2 | 13 | NA | CASRNGQSTEAFF | TGTGCCAGCAGAAACGGGCAGTCCACTGAAGCTTTCTTT
few | TRBJ2-4 | TRBV7-3 | 13 | NA | CASSGGVGDIQYF | TGTGCCAGCAGCGGAGGGGTAGGCGACATTCAGTACTTC
once | TRBJ1-5 | TRBV7-8 | 15 | NA | CASSLGRGDNQPQHF | TGTGCCAGCAGCTTAGGGAGGGGGGACAATCAGCCCCAGCATTTT
NA | TRBJ1-3 | TRBV2 | 14 | NA | CASIPRSSGNTIYF | TGTGCCAGCATACCCAGGAGCTCTGGAAACACCATATATTTT
few | TRBJ2-7 | TRBV9 | 15 | NA | CASSVEAASWQRQYF | TGTGCCAGCAGCGTAGAGGCGGCTAGTTGGCAGAGGCAGTACTTC
NA | TRBJ2-7 | TRBV5-1 | 13 | TRBD1 | CASSGQGSYEQYF | TGCGCCAGCAGCGGACAGGGATCCTACGAGCAGTACTTC
NA | TRBJ2-5 | TRBV5-1 | 13 | NA | CASSLLTAQTQYF | TGCGCCAGCAGCTTGTTGACAGCGCAGACCCAGTACTTC
NA | TRBJ2-3 | TRBV6-5 | 11 | NA | CASRRGDTQYF | TGTGCCAGCAGGAGGGGAGATACGCAGTATTTT
NA | TRBJ2-1 | TRBV11-2 | 13 | NA | CASSPGWGDEQFF | TGTGCCAGCAGCCCCGGCTGGGGGGATGAGCAGTTCTTC
few | TRBJ2-1 | TRBV6-5 | 13 | NA | CASSYSRTNEQFF | TGTGCCAGCAGTTATTCTAGGACCAATGAGCAGTTCTTC
few | TRBJ2-3 | TRBV7-6 | 13 | NA | CASSPGITDTQYF | TGTGCCAGCAGCCCAGGTATCACAGATACGCAGTATTTT
NA | TRBJ1-1 | TRBV30 | 12 | NA | CAWSWTTYEAFF | TGTGCCTGGAGTTGGACTACCTATGAAGCTTTCTTT
NA | TRBJ1-1 | TRBV25-1 | 13 | NA | CASTLGGNTEAFF | TGTGCCAGCACCTTAGGGGGAAACACTGAAGCTTTCTTT
NA | TRBJ2-3 | TRBV28 | 19 | TRBD1 | CASSLPTLSRDRAPNTQYF | TGTGCCAGCAGTCTCCCCACTCTATCCCGGGACAGGGCTCCGAATACGCAGTATTTT